Each of the 12 T cell receptor beta chains below was sequenced from the same sample in a study of control samples from healthy donors and cancer patients. Generated by immunoSEQ multiplex PCR, the TCRdb table keeps only in-frame clones and is missing some. Of 99,000 or so clones detected, approximately 82% appear once; the ten largest clones hold more than 1.5%. Sequenced sample: blood. Every receptor here comes from a man in his 60s in good health.

V and J are TRBV11-2 and TRBJ2-1; 9 bases are shared with TRBD2. This CDR3 is built from 18 residues. Germline CDR1 and CDR2: SGHAT and FQNNGV. Trimming cost V 0 bases and J 7 bases; bases outside gene matches: 13. CDR3 loop: CASSLEGYAGGPRNEQFF. The CDR3 DNA is TGTGCCAGCAGCTTAGAAGGGTATGCGGGAGGGCCTAGAAATGAGCAGTTCTTC.

The CDR3 here is CSVPGGYGYTF. The CDR3 DNA sequence: TGCAGTGTTCCGGGCGGCTATGGCTACACCTTC. The chain combines TRBV20-1 with TRBJ1-2; D is ambiguous. The germline V gene encodes CDR1 DFQATT and CDR2 SNEGSKA (reference sequence). The CDR3 covers 11 residues. V was shortened by 7 bases and J by 4 bases, with 10 bases between the two germline ends.

The V and J genes are TRBV3-1 (or the pseudogene TRBV3-2) and TRBJ2-1, with 8 bases matching TRBD2. The CDR3 consists of 16 residues. The germline gives CDR1 LGHDT, CDR2 YNNKEL (reference sequence). With 1 base clipped from V and 4 bases from J, the junction kept 6 bases outside the gene matches. The CDR3 loop reads CASSQAARGGYNEQFF. The CDR3 coding sequence is TGTGCCAGCAGCCAAGCTGCTCGCGGGGGGTACAATGAGCAGTTCTTC.

This chain joins TRBV12-3 or TRBV12-4 and TRBJ2-3, with D maybe TRBD2 (5 bases). The ends were cut back, 5 bases at V and 5 bases at J, with 11 bases in the middle. The CDR3 is 13 residues long. The CDR3 nucleotides are TGTGCCAGCAGTCGGTTACGGGGAGATACGCAGTATTTT. It codes for CASSRLRGDTQYF.

The chain combines TRBV7-8 with TRBJ2-4, with 10 bases fitting TRBD2. V lost 6 bases, J lost 10 bases, and 12 bases stayed unmatched. Germline CDR1 reads SGHVS; CDR2 reads FQNEAQ. The CDR3 is 15 residues long. CDR3 region: CASRSERGGRGIQYF. CDR3 in DNA: TGTGCCAGCAGATCGGAGCGGGGGGGCCGGGGAATTCAGTACTTC. The variable domain in full, with the rest retrieved from reference TRBV7-8 and TRBJ2-4, is GAGVSQSPRYKVAKRGQDVALRCDPISGHVSLFWYQQALGQGPEFLTYFQNEAQLDKSGLPSDRFFAERPEGSVSTLKIQRTQQEDSAVYLCASRSERGGRGIQYFGAGTRLSVL.

The chain recombines TRBV6-6 with TRBJ1-4; D not resolved. The CDR3 is made up of 12 amino acids. Germline V gene sequence: CDR1 MNHNY, CDR2 SVGAGI (reference sequence). V was cut by 0 bases and J by 12 bases, with 8 bases left in between. The DNA of the CDR3 is TGTGCCAGCAGTTACTCGACTCCAGAACTGTTTTTT. Its protein product is CASSYSTPELFF.

The chain employs TRBV6-5 and TRBJ2-5, with 7 bases aligning to TRBD1. Germline CDR1 MNHEY, CDR2 SVGAGI. V lost 8 bases to trimming and J lost 4 bases; unmatched junction nucleotides: 10. This CDR3 region has 14 residues. The CDR3 region is CASPTGMDGETQYF. CDR3 DNA: TGTGCCAGCCCGACAGGGATGGACGGAGAGACCCAGTACTTC.

The chain couples TRBV4-1 to TRBJ1-2, with D perhaps matching TRBD1 (6 bases). Trimming left V 0 bases short and J 8 bases short, with 16 bases between. This CDR3 region has 15 residues. Germline lookup yields CDR1 MGHRA and CDR2 YSYEKL. The CDR3 coding sequence is TGCGCCAGCAGCCAAGATTTAGGGGGACTAGGGGGCTACACCTTC. Encoded protein: CASSQDLGGLGGYTF.

The chain couples TRBV18 to TRBJ2-5; D unclear. Trimming removed 2 bases from V and 0 bases from J, with 4 bases in between. The CDR3 extends over 13 amino acids. The germline gives CDR1 KGHSH, CDR2 LQKENI. In DNA, the CDR3 is TGTGCCAGCTCACCATTGTACCAAGAGACCCAGTACTTC. Protein sequence: CASSPLYQETQYF. Full variable domain (missing parts from reference TRBV18 and TRBJ2-5): NAGVMQNPRHLVRRRGQEARLRCSPMKGHSHVYWYRQLPEEGLKFMVYLQKENIIDESGMPKERFSAEFPKEGPSILRIQQVVRGDSAAYFCASSPLYQETQYFGPGTRLLVL.

The CDR3 sequence is CASRQGLSNQPQHF. CDR3 DNA: TGTGCCAGCAGACAGGGGCTTAGCAATCAGCCCCAGCATTTT. V gene TRBV27 combines with J gene TRBJ1-5, with 7 positions matching TRBD1. From germline, CDR1 is MNHEY and CDR2 SMNVEV (reference sequence). This CDR3 comprises 14 residues. Trimming at V came to 6 bases and at J to 0 bases, leaving 2 bases not matched to a gene.

The chain combines TRBV7-9 with TRBJ2-3; possibly TRBD1 or TRBD2 for D (5 bases each). V shed 9 bases and J shed 0 bases, with 19 bases lying between them. Germline V CDR1 and CDR2: SEHNR, FQNEAQ (reference sequence). The length of the CDR3 is 16 residues. The CDR3 DNA sequence: TGTGCCAGTTTGAGACCGGGACCTACTAGCACAGATACGCAGTATTTT. Amino acids: CASLRPGPTSTDTQYF.

The DNA of the CDR3 is TGTGCCAGCAGCTTAGAGAGTAGCCCCTCTCAGGAGCAGTACTTC. It codes for CASSLESSPSQEQYF. This chain joins TRBV7-6 and TRBJ2-7; D is ambiguous. Per germline, CDR1 SGHVS and CDR2 FNYEAQ. V shed 1 base and J shed 7 bases, with 17 bases lying between them. This CDR3 is 15 amino acids long.